This TCR beta chain appears in the sequencing data of a study of beta chain features in type 1 diabetes. Study-wide results and caveats: Naive, central memory and Treg TCRB repertoires appeared more alike in patients than in healthy donors. Shorter TCRB CDR3s, moderately but significantly so, marked every one of the four CD4+ subsets in Type 1 diabetes patients. Equally in patients and controls, shorter templates might have been favored by PCR.

On this clone: Its specificity is unknown.

The authors reverse transcribed all of the isolated RNA, so sequencing captured expressed TCRB transcripts. The data were produced by immunoSEQ multiplex PCR, yet TCRdb's version contains in-frame clones alone and is incomplete. The sample includes about 280,000 clones, about 15% of them seen just once. The CDR3 spans 15 residues. The V gene's germline CDR1 is SGHTA and CDR2 FQGNSA. With V trimmed by 5 bases and J by 7 bases, 9 bases remained unmatched. The material sequenced was naive CD4+ T cells from blood. The receptor's source is a man younger than 30 with type 1 diabetes. The rearrangement uses TRBV7-2 and TRBJ2-1, with 9 positions matching TRBD1. CDR3 sequence (DNA): TGTGCCAGCAGCCCCCGACAGGGGGGTGAGAATGAGCAGTTCTTC. Amino acid sequence: CASSPRQGGENEQFF.